This T cell receptor (beta chain) was sequenced for a study of T-cell memory formation after mild COVID-19. Study findings and constraints: Those CD4+ clones that contracted were mainly in CM and EM (CD8+ ones in EMRA).

5'RACE primed from the constant segment yielded TCR alpha and TCR beta cDNA libraries bearing sample barcodes and UMIs. TCRdb re-called the 5' RACE reads through MiXCR, storing one row per CDR3 protein. The sample shows some 180,000 distinct CDR3 sequences, 13% of them seen only once. Concerning this clonotype itself: What it binds is unknown.

This CDR3 spans 13 amino acids. J gave up 6 bases and V 7 bases, and 5 bases lay outside the gene matches. Germline-derived CDR1 and CDR2 are SGHRS and YFSETQ. The sequence came from a man aged 18 to 30 who had mild COVID-19 (a few samples of this study predate the infection). Cell type and time point are not known. The sequencing input was PBMCs or a T cell subset sorted from them (not recorded which). The J gene is TRBJ2-5, the V gene TRBV5-1; 11 bases line up with TRBD2. The CDR3 reads CASATSGVKTQYF. The CDR3 DNA follows: TGCGCCAGCGCGACTAGCGGGGTAAAGACCCAGTACTTC.